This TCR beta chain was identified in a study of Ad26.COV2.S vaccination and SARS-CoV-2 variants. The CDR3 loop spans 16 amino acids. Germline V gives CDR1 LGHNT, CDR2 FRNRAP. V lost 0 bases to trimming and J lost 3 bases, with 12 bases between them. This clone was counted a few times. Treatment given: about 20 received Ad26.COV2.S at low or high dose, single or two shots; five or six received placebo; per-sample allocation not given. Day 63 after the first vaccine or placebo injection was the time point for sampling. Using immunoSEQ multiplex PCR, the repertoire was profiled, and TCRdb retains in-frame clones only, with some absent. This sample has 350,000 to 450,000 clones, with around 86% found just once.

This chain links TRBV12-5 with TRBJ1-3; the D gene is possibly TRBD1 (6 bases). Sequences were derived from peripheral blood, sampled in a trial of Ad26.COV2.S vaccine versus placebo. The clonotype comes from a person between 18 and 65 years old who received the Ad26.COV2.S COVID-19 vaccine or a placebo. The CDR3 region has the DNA TGTGCTAGTGGTTTGGTACAGGGAAGGCATGGAAACACCATATATTTT. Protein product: CASGLVQGRHGNTIYF.